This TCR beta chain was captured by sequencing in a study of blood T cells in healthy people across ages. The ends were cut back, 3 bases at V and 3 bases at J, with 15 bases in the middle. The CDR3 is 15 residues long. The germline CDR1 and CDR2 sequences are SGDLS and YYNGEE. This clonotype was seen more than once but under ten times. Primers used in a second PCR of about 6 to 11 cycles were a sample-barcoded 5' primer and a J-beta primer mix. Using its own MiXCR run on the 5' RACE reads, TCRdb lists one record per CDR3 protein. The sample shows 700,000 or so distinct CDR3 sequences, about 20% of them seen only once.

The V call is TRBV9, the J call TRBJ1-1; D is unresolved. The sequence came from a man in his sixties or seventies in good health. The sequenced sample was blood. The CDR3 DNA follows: TGTGCCAGCAGCGAACGACCCGTAAGCGACACTGAAGCTTTCTTT. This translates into CASSERPVSDTEAFF.